The entry that follows covers one T cell receptor (beta chain) sequence. Its antigen is unknown. The V and J ends lost 0 bases and 3 bases respectively, with 12 bases between them. The CDR3 loop spans 16 amino acids. Germline lookup yields CDR1 SGHRS and CDR2 YFSETQ. The data derive from a study of shared clonotypes between healthy human individuals. General observations from the study: The four-donor shared clonotypes exceeded non-shared clonotypes in generation probability, with non-shared ones scoring lower.

Sequencing was performed with immunoSEQ multiplex PCR; in TCRdb, only in-frame clones are kept and a portion is missing. The data contain roughly 1,500,000 clones, about 98.5% of them seen just once; the ten biggest clones take up roughly 0.35%. Source material: naive CD4+ T cells sorted from blood. As to subset: CD45RA+ positively selected. This TCR came from a man aged 25 to 45 in good health. The chain recombines TRBV5-1 with TRBJ2-2; the D gene is possibly TRBD1 (5 bases). CDR3 nucleotides: TGCGCCAGCAGCTTGGTTCTGGGGCAAGACACCGGGGAGCTGTTTTTT. Translation gives CASSLVLGQDTGELFF.